This T cell receptor (beta chain) was retrieved from a study of blood T cell repertoires in COVID-19. This CDR3 has 16 amino acids. V was clipped by 4 bases and J by 2 bases; unmatched bases: 4. Germline CDR1 reads LGHNA; CDR2 reads YNFKEQ. The authors' processing: Reference gene primer amplification yielded estimated nucleated cell counts. The assay was immunoSEQ multiplex PCR, and TCRdb's table has in-frame clones only and misses some. D and trimming come from the DNA, and the V and J calls and clone size come from that table. The table shows some 120,000 clones, with around 86% occurring only once.

The rearrangement uses TRBV4-2 and TRBJ2-1; 11 nucleotides agree with TRBD2. This clonotype was obtained from a woman in her forties or fifties who had recovered from COVID-19. Material: peripheral blood. CDR3 DNA sequence: TGTGCCAGCAGCCCTCAGGGACTAGCGGCCTACAATGAGCAGTTCTTC. It codes for CASSPQGLAAYNEQFF.